Following are 24 T cell receptor beta chains from one sample sequenced in a study of neurological immune-mediated disorders. TCRdb fed the 5' RACE reads into MiXCR, producing one record per CDR3 protein. This sample carries tens of thousands of distinct CDR3 sequences, approximately 5% of them seen once, and the ten largest clones take less than 2.5%. Sequenced: PBMCs. Every receptor here comes from a woman younger than 45 with multiple sclerosis.

This clonotype was seen ten or more times. The chain couples TRBV5-6 to TRBJ2-2; D unresolved. Germline V gene data show CDR1 as SGHDT and CDR2 as YYEEEE. The CDR3 covers 13 residues. The V and J ends lost 1 base and 4 bases respectively, with 5 bases between them. CDR3 DNA sequence: TGTGCCAGCAGCTTGCAAATCACCGGGGAGCTGTTTTTT. Amino acid sequence: CASSLQITGELFF.

This clonotype was found many times. The chain recombines TRBV6-5 with TRBJ2-5, with TRBD1 identical over 10 bases. Looked up from germline, CDR1 is MNHEY and CDR2 is SVGAGI. Unmatched junction bases numbered 5, after V lost 5 bases and J lost 5 bases. The CDR3 has 14 amino acids. The CDR3 nucleotides are TGTGCCAGCAGTCCCGGGACAGGGGAGGAGACCCAGTACTTC. Its translation: CASSPGTGEETQYF.

This clonotype was recorded many times. This sequence joins TRBV20-1 and TRBJ1-2, with TRBD1 as a possible D gene (6 bases). Germline lookup yields CDR1 DFQATT and CDR2 SNEGSKA (reference sequence). The CDR3 has 13 amino acids. Trimming took 4 bases from V and 0 from J, leaving 9 bases between them. The CDR3 bases are TGCAGTGCTAAGTGGACAGCTAACTATGGCTACACCTTC. Amino acids: CSAKWTANYGYTF.

In its sample, this clonotype was seen many times. The CDR3 spells CASSHLTSAYEQYF. For the CDR3, the DNA is TGTGCCAGCAGCCATCTTACGTCCGCCTACGAGCAGTACTTC. The chain joins TRBV14 to TRBJ2-7; D not resolved. Germline V lookup: CDR1 SGHDN, CDR2 FVKESK. The CDR3 runs 14 residues. Trimming took off 3 bases at V and 2 bases at J, with 11 bases between the two ends.

This clonotype has at least ten counts. This chain joins TRBV6-2 or TRBV6-3 and TRBJ1-2; 10 bases fit TRBD1. This CDR3 is built from 15 residues. Unmatched junction bases numbered 9, after V lost 7 bases and J lost 4 bases. Germline values: CDR1 MNHEY, CDR2 SVGEGT. The CDR3 region has the DNA TGTGCCAGCATTGACAGGGGGCGCCGGAGCTATGGCTACACCTTC. Protein sequence: CASIDRGRRSYGYTF.

Many counts were recorded for this clonotype. The chain carries TRBV12-3 or TRBV12-4 and TRBJ2-1; 11 bases are shared with TRBD2. After removal of 10 bases from V and 5 bases from J, the junction contained 7 bases not matched to a gene. This CDR3 has 14 residues. Written as DNA, the CDR3 is TGTGCCACCACGGGACTAGCGGCAAACAATGAGCAGTTCTTC. This translates into CATTGLAANNEQFF.

There are many counts of this clonotype. The chain is built from TRBV5-1 and TRBJ1-2; no firm D call. Looked up from germline, CDR1 is SGHRS and CDR2 is YFSETQ. This CDR3 is built from 16 residues. V lost 0 bases and J 5 bases, leaving 17 bases between the germline ends. The DNA for the CDR3 is TGCGCCAGCAGCTTGGCCGGAGAAAGGTTCGGATATGGCTACACCTTC. Its translation: CASSLAGERFGYGYTF. Supplemented by reference TRBV5-1 and TRBJ1-2, the full variable domain reads KAGVTQTPRYLIKTRGQQVTLSCSPISGHRSVSWYQQTPGQGLQFLFEYFSETQRNKGNFPGRFSGRQFSNSRSEMNVSTLELGDSALYLCASSLAGERFGYGYTFGSGTRLTVV.

This clonotype occurred many times. V and J are TRBV20-1 and TRBJ1-5, with a possible D match to TRBD1 (6 bases). In germline, CDR1 is DFQATT, CDR2 SNEGSKA (reference sequence). There are 16 residues in the CDR3. V was trimmed by 4 bases and J by 2 bases, leaving 18 bases between them. This CDR3 is CSAIKTRTAGNQPQHF. The CDR3 DNA is TGCAGTGCTATTAAAACACGGACAGCTGGCAATCAGCCCCAGCATTTT.

This clonotype has ten or more counts. The V gene is TRBV12-3 or TRBV12-4, the J gene TRBJ2-4, with a weak D call TRBD1 (6 bases). The CDR3 covers 14 residues. Trimming left V 8 bases short and J 9 bases short, with 20 bases between. The CDR3 spells CASGENRDNSIQYF. The CDR3 coding sequence is TGTGCCAGCGGAGAAAACAGGGATAATTCCATTCAGTACTTC.

This clonotype was observed once. The rearrangement links TRBV27 to TRBJ1-1; 9 bases match TRBD1. The germline V gene has CDR1 MNHEY and CDR2 SMNVEV (reference sequence). The V and J ends lost 2 bases and 6 bases, in that order; junction bases with no gene match: 10. The CDR3 is made up of 16 amino acids. The CDR3 coding sequence is TGTGCCAGCAGTTTAATGACCGGGACAGGGAGACCTGAAGCTTTCTTT. Translated: CASSLMTGTGRPEAFF.

This clonotype was observed a handful of times. The rearrangement joins TRBV7-7 to TRBJ2-3; 9 nucleotides match TRBD2. Germline CDR1 SSHAT, CDR2 FNYEAQ (reference sequence). V shed 5 bases, J shed 3 bases, and the junction held 15 bases outside the gene matches. This CDR3 region has 18 residues. The CDR3 spells CASSLRPPVAGVTDTQYF. The DNA of the CDR3 is TGTGCCAGCAGCCTAAGGCCCCCGGTAGCGGGGGTTACAGATACGCAGTATTTT.

This clonotype was detected many times. The rearrangement joins TRBV20-1 to TRBJ2-7; 14 bases are shared with TRBD2. The CDR3 is 15 residues long. J lost 5 bases, V lost 3 bases, and 6 bases had no gene match. Per germline, CDR1 DFQATT and CDR2 SNEGSKA (reference sequence). This CDR3 is CSASVGTSGSDEQYF. The CDR3 bases are TGCAGTGCTAGTGTTGGGACTAGCGGGAGCGACGAGCAGTACTTC.

V usage is TRBV3-1 and J usage is TRBJ2-7, with 8 nucleotides matching TRBD1. This CDR3 region has 13 residues. Germline CDR1 LGHDT, CDR2 YNNKEL (reference sequence). Trimming removed 4 bases from V and 3 bases from J; junction bases left unmatched: 2. The CDR3 DNA reads as TGTGCCAGCAGCCCCGGGACAGGCTACGAGCAGTACTTC. Encoded protein: CASSPGTGYEQYF.

This clonotype occurred many times. The CDR3 coding sequence is TGTGCCAGCAGCTTAACAGGACAGGGGTACAATGAGCAGTTCTTC. Amino acids: CASSLTGQGYNEQFF. J is TRBJ2-1 and V is TRBV5-4; TRBD1 matches 9 bases. V gave up 2 bases and J gave up 4 bases; unmatched junction bases: 4. CDR3 length equals 15 residues. Germline CDR1 and CDR2: SGHNT and YYREEE (reference sequence).

A few counts support this clonotype. This chain uses TRBV7-2 with TRBJ2-1, with 14 positions matching TRBD2. Trimming took 5 bases from V and 4 from J; bases not matched to a gene: 7. The germline CDR1 and CDR2 sequences are SGHTA and FQGNSA. This CDR3 contains 17 residues. CDR3 protein: CASSNRLAGGLYNEQFF. CDR3 in DNA: TGTGCCAGCAGCAATCGACTAGCGGGAGGGTTGTACAATGAGCAGTTCTTC.

J is TRBJ1-2 and V is TRBV5-1; D call uncertain. The CDR3 is made up of 15 amino acids. Germline CDR1 and CDR2: SGHRS and YFSETQ. Trimming cost V 7 bases and J 6 bases, with 22 bases left between them. CDR3 residues: CASAREALSINGYTF. The CDR3 DNA is TGCGCCAGCGCTAGGGAGGCCCTGAGTATCAATGGCTACACCTTC.

Ten or more counts support this clonotype. V is TRBV30 and J is TRBJ1-5; TRBD1 aligns across 9 bases. J was trimmed by 6 bases and V by 2 bases; bases with no gene match: 8. The germline V gene has CDR1 GTSNPN and CDR2 SVGIG (reference sequence). The CDR3 has 15 residues. The CDR3 protein is CAWSPGTGRGQPQHF. CDR3 nucleotide sequence: TGTGCCTGGAGTCCTGGGACAGGGCGCGGTCAGCCCCAGCATTTT.

This clonotype was recorded many times. This chain uses TRBV5-1 with TRBJ2-3, with D perhaps TRBD1 (6 bases). Germline V lookup: CDR1 SGHRS, CDR2 YFSETQ. Trimming removed 0 bases from V and 3 bases from J, with 11 bases in between. The CDR3 runs 15 residues. DNA of the CDR3: TGCGCCAGCAGCTTGGCCAACAGGGTGACAGATACGCAGTATTTT. Protein product: CASSLANRVTDTQYF.

This clonotype was recorded many times. The rearrangement links TRBV11-2 to TRBJ1-5, with a tentative D call TRBD1 (5 bases). This CDR3 is 14 amino acids long. Germline loops: CDR1 SGHAT, CDR2 FQNNGV. V was trimmed by 8 bases and J by 0 bases, leaving 11 bases between them. CDR3 sequence reads: CASGPGRSNQPQHF. In DNA, the CDR3 is TGTGCCAGCGGCCCGGGACGTAGCAATCAGCCCCAGCATTTT.

The chain recombines TRBV7-2 with TRBJ2-3; TRBD2 matches 7 bases. V lost 2 bases and J lost 1; bases outside the gene matches: 6. Per the germline V gene, CDR1 is SGHTA and CDR2 is FQGNSA. The CDR3 is 16 residues long. The CDR3 sequence: CASSLSGTTGTDTQYF. The CDR3 coding sequence is TGTGCCAGCAGCTTATCTGGGACTACGGGCACAGATACGCAGTATTTT. Full variable domain (rest looked up from reference TRBV7-2 and TRBJ2-3): GAGVSQSPSNKVTEKGKDVELRCDPISGHTALYWYRQSLGQGLEFLIYFQGNSAPDKSGLPSDRFSAERTGGSVSTLTIQRTQQEDSAVYLCASSLSGTTGTDTQYFGPGTRLTVL.

This clonotype was observed many times. The chain combines TRBV5-4 with TRBJ1-1; D is ambiguous. V lost 0 bases to trimming and J lost 10 bases, with 13 bases between them. The germline CDR1 and CDR2 sequences are SGHNT and YYREEE (reference sequence). This CDR3 spans 13 amino acids. The CDR3 protein is CASSLGSIGGAFF. The CDR3 DNA reads as TGTGCCAGCAGCTTGGGTAGCATTGGAGGAGCTTTCTTT. The full variable domain, with the rest looked up from reference TRBV5-4 and TRBJ1-1, is ETGVTQSPTHLIKTRGQQVTLRCSSQSGHNTVSWYQQALGQGPQFIFQYYREEENGRGNFPPRFSGLQFPNYSSELNVNALELDDSALYLCASSLGSIGGAFFGQGTRLTVV.

The V gene is TRBV7-8, the J gene TRBJ2-2, with D unresolved. The ends were cut back, 3 bases at V and 5 bases at J, with 7 bases in the middle. From germline, CDR1 is SGHVS and CDR2 FQNEAQ. This CDR3 contains 13 residues. The CDR3 coding sequence is TGTGCCAGCAGCTTGGATCTAACCGGGGAGCTGTTTTTT. Translating gives CASSLDLTGELFF.

In the case of this clonotype: Because the CDR3's place on the DNA is in doubt, the DNA is left out and the CDR3 is given as listed by TCRdb. The genes are TRBV5-1 and TRBJ2-1; the table names TRBD1, a call not compared with the DNA. CDR1 and CDR2 (germline): SGHRS, YFSETQ. The CDR3 contains 21 residues when both ends are counted. CDR3: CASSFYICSAKGTGGFYEQFF.

This clonotype has a count of ten or more. This sequence joins TRBV12-3 or TRBV12-4 and TRBJ2-2; TRBD1 agrees at 9 bases. CDR3 length equals 15 residues. Trimming took 7 bases from V and 7 from J; bases not matched to a gene: 10. CDR3 sequence (DNA): TGTGCCAGCACCCCCTCCCGGGACAGGGTCGGGGAGCTGTTTTTT. This codes for CASTPSRDRVGELFF.